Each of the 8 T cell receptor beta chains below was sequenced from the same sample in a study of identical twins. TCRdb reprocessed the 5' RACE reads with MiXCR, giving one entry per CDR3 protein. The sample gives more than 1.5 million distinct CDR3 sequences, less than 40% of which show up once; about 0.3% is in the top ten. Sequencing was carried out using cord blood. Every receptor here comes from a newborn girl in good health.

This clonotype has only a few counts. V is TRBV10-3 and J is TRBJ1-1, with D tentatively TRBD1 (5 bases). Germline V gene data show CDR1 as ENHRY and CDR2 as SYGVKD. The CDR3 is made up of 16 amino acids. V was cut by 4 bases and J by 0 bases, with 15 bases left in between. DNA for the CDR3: TGTGCCATCAGTGCGGGGGTGGGTATCATGAACACTGAAGCTTTCTTT. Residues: CAISAGVGIMNTEAFF.

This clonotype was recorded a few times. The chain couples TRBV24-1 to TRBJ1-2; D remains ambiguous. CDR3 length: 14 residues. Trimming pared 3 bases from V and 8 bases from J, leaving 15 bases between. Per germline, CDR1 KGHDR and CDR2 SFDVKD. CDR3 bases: TGTGCCACCAGTGATCGGACGGCCCTTGGAGGCTACACCTTC. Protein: CATSDRTALGGYTF.

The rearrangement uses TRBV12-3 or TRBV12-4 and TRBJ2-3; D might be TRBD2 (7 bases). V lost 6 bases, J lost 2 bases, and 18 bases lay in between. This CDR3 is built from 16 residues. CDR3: CASRRRGGTFTDTQYF. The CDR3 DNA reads TGTGCCAGCAGGAGGAGGGGGGGGACCTTCACAGATACGCAGTATTTT.

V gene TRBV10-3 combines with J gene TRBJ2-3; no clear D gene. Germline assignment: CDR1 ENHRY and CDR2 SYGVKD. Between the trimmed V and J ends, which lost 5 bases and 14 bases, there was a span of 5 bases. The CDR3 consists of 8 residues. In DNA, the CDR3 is TGTGCCATCAGTTACACGTATTTT. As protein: CAISYTYF.

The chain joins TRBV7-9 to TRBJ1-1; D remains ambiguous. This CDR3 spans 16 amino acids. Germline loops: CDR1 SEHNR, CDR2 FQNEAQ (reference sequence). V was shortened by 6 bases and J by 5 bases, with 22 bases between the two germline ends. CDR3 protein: CASSTSRGPGGTEAFF. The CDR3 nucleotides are TGTGCCAGCAGTACCTCTCGTGGGCCCGGAGGGACTGAAGCTTTCTTT. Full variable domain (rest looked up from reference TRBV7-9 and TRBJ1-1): DTGVSQNPRHKITKRGQNVTFRCDPISEHNRLYWYRQTLGQGPEFLTYFQNEAQLEKSRLLSDRFSAERPKGSFSTLEIQRTEQGDSAMYLCASSTSRGPGGTEAFFGQGTRLTVV.

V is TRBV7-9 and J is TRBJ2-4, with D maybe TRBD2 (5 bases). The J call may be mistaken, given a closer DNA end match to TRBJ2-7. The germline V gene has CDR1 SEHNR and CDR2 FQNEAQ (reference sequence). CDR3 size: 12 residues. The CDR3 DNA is TGTGCCAGCAGCTTTGAGGGCTGCGAGCAGTACTTC. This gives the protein CASSFEGCEQYF.

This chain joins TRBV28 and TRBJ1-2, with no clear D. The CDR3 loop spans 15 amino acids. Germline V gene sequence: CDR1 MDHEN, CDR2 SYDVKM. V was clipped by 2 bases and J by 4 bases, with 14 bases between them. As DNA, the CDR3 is TGTGCCAGCAGTTTAGGGCCAGATCTGGCCTATGGCTACACCTTC. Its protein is CASSLGPDLAYGYTF.

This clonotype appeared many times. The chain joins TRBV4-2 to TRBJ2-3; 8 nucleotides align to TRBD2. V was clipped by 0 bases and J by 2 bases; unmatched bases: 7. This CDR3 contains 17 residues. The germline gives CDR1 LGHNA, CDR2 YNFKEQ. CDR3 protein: CASSQEPLAASTDTQYF. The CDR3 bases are TGTGCCAGCAGCCAAGAACCACTAGCGGCCTCCACAGATACGCAGTATTTT.